What follows is one T cell receptor (beta chain) and its context. The sample originates from a study of Ad26.COV2.S vaccination and SARS-CoV-2 variants. Turning to the study itself: By the intramuscular route, Ad26.COV2.S was given once, or twice 56 days apart.

TCRdb's table, derived via immunoSEQ multiplex PCR, lists solely in-frame clones and lacks some. Found here are about 420,000 clones, around 87% of them singletons; the top ten hold 3.6%. Noted treatment: 15 to 20 received Ad26.COV2.S at low or high dose, single or two shots; 5 received placebo; per-sample allocation not given. Samples were taken on day 63 after the first vaccine or placebo injection. CDR3 size: 16 residues. Germline values: CDR1 LGHNA, CDR2 YSLEER. Trimming pared 0 bases from V and 1 base from J, leaving 10 bases between. V gene TRBV4-3 combines with J gene TRBJ1-3; D uncertain. This material consisted of peripheral blood, taken in a trial of Ad26.COV2.S vaccine versus placebo. This TCR derives from a person between 18 and 65 years old who received the Ad26.COV2.S COVID-19 vaccine or a placebo. Written as DNA, the CDR3 is TGCGCCAGCAGCCAAGATTTAAGGCGGTCTGGAAACACCATATATTTT. Translating gives CASSQDLRRSGNTIYF.